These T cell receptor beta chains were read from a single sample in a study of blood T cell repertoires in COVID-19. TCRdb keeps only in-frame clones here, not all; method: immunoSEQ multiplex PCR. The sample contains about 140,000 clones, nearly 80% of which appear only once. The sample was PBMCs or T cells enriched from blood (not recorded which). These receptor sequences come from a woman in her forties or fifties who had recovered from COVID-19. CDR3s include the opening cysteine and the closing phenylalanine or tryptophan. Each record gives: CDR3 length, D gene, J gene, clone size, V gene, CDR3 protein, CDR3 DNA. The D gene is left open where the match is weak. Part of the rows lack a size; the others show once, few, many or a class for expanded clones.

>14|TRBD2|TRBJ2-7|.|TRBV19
CASSIIAGESEQYF
TGTGCCAGTAGTATCATAGCGGGAGAGAGTGAGCAGTACTTC
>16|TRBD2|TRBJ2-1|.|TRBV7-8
CASSLVLAGFRNEQFF
TGTGCCAGCAGCTTAGTACTAGCGGGATTTAGGAATGAGCAGTTCTTC
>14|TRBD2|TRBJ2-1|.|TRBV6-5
CASSLSGGTNEQFF
TGTGCCAGCAGCTTAAGCGGGGGGACAAATGAGCAGTTCTTC
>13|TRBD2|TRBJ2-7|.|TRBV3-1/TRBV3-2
CASSRKRESEQYF
TGTGCCAGCAGCCGGAAGCGGGAGAGCGAGCAGTACTTC
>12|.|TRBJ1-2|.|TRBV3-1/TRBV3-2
CASSQVTDGYTF
TGTGCCAGCAGCCAAGTTACAGATGGCTACACCTTC
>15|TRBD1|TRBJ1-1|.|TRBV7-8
CASRGQGGMNTEAFF
TGTGCCAGCAGAGGACAGGGGGGCATGAACACTGAAGCTTTCTTT
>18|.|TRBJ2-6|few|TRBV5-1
CASSLEVFTGSGANVLTF
TGCGCCAGCAGCTTGGAAGTGTTTACAGGGTCTGGGGCCAACGTCCTGACTTTC
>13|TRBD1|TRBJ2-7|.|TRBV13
CASSLRGPQEQYF
TGTGCCAGCAGCTTAAGGGGGCCCCAAGAGCAGTACTTC
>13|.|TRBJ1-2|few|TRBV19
CASRAHRNYGYTF
TGTGCCAGTAGGGCACACCGAAACTATGGCTACACCTTC
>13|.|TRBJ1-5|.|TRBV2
CASSDLSNQPQHF
TGTGCCAGCAGTGACCTTAGCAATCAGCCCCAGCATTTT
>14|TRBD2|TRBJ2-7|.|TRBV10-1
CASSGSLAGGPEYF
TGCGCCAGCAGTGGATCACTAGCGGGGGGGCCCGAGTACTTC
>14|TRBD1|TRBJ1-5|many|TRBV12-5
CASGSGQANQPQHF
TGTGCTAGTGGTTCTGGACAGGCGAATCAGCCCCAGCATTTT
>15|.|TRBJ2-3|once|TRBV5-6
CASSLRLVLPDTQYF
TGTGCCAGCAGCCTGAGACTAGTTCTGCCAGATACGCAGTATTTT
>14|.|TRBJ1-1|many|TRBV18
CASSPKQVGTEAFF
TGTGCCAGCTCACCGAAACAGGTGGGGACTGAAGCTTTCTTT
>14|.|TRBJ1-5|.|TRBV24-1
CATSDIYSNQPQHF
TGTGCCACCAGTGACATCTATAGCAATCAGCCCCAGCATTTT
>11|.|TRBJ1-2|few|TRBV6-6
CASSYYGGYTF
TGTGCCAGCAGTTATTACGGTGGCTACACCTTC
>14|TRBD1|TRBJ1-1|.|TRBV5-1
CASSLDRGNTEAFF
TGCGCCAGCAGCTTGGACAGGGGAAACACTGAAGCTTTCTTT
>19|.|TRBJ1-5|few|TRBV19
CASSIFQGWGVRDNQPQHF
TGTGCCAGTAGTATTTTTCAAGGGTGGGGTGTCCGGGACAATCAGCCCCAGCATTTT
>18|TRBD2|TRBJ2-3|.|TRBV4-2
CASSQDDTSGRFTDTQYF
TGTGCCAGCAGCCAAGATGACACTAGCGGGAGGTTCACAGATACGCAGTATTTT
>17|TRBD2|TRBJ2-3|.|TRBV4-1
CASRPDSSGRDTDTQYF
TGCGCCAGCAGGCCGGATAGTAGCGGGAGAGACACAGATACGCAGTATTTT
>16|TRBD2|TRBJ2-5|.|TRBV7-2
CASSSDRTSIQETQYF
TGTGCCAGCAGCAGCGACAGGACTAGCATTCAAGAGACCCAGTACTTC
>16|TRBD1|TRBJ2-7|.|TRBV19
CASSLQSGTAEYEQYF
TGTGCCAGTAGTCTTCAGTCCGGGACAGCTGAATACGAGCAGTACTTC
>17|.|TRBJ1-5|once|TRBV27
CASKLRGGTDSNQPQHF
TGTGCCAGCAAGTTAAGGGGGGGGACCGATAGCAATCAGCCCCAGCATTTT
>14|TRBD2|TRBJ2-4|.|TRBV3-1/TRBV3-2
CASSQVASGNIQYF
TGTGCCAGCAGCCAAGTGGCTAGCGGTAACATTCAGTACTTC
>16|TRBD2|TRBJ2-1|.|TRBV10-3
CAISVNSGSSYNEQFF
TGTGCCATCAGTGTGAATAGCGGGAGCTCCTACAATGAGCAGTTCTTC
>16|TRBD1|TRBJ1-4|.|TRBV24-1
CATSAGQGGMGEKLFF
TGTGCCACCAGTGCGGGACAGGGAGGTATGGGGGAAAAACTGTTTTTT
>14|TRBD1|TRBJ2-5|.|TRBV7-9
CASSRGGAQETQYF
TGTGCCAGCAGCCGAGGGGGCGCACAAGAGACCCAGTACTTC
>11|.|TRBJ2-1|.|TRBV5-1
CASSFRGGQFF
TGCGCCAGCAGCTTCCGCGGGGGCCAGTTCTTC
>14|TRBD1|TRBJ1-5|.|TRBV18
CASSPGTDNQPQHF
TGTGCCAGCTCACCCGGGACAGATAATCAGCCCCAGCATTTT
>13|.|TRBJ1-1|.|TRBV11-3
CASSYRAYTEAFF
TGTGCCAGCAGTTACAGGGCTTACACTGAAGCTTTCTTT
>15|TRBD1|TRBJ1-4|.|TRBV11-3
CASSSRTGGVEKLFF
TGTGCCAGCAGCTCGAGGACAGGGGGTGTTGAAAAACTGTTTTTT
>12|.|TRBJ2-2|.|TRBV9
CASSVFGGELFF
TGTGCCAGCAGCGTTTTCGGCGGGGAGCTGTTTTTT
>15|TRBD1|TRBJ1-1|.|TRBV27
CASSYRQGRNTEAFF
TGTGCCAGCAGTTACCGACAGGGGCGGAACACTGAAGCTTTCTTT
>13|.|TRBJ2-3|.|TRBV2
CASRVGATDTQYF
TGTGCCAGCAGGGTTGGAGCCACAGATACGCAGTATTTT
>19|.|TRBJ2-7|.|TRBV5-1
CASSLVPRDGFVEGYEQYF
TGCGCCAGCAGCTTGGTCCCCCGGGACGGATTTGTGGAGGGCTACGAGCAGTACTTC
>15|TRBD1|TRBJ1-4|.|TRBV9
CASSVDGRGNEKLFF
TGTGCCAGCAGCGTAGATGGCAGGGGGAATGAAAAACTGTTTTTT
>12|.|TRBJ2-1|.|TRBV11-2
CASSRTANEQFF
TGTGCCAGCAGCAGGACAGCCAATGAGCAGTTCTTC
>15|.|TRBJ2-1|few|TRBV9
CASSVGGSTYNEQFF
TGTGCCAGCAGCGTAGGCGGTTCCACCTACAATGAGCAGTTCTTC
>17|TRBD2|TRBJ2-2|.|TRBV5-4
CASSPTSGRGNTGELFF
TGTGCCAGCAGCCCGACTAGCGGGAGGGGGAACACCGGGGAGCTGTTTTTT
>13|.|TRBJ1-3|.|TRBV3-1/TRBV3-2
CASSQSTGNTIYF
TGTGCCAGCAGCCAATCAACAGGAAACACCATATATTTT
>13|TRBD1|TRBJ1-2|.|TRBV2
CASSEGATYGYTF
TGTGCCAGCAGCGAGGGGGCTACCTATGGCTACACCTTC
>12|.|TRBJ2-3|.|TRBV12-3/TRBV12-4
CATKGAPDTQYF
TGTGCCACAAAAGGGGCGCCAGATACGCAGTATTTT
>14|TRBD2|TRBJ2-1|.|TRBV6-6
CASRVTSATDEQFF
TGTGCCAGCAGAGTGACTAGCGCGACCGATGAGCAGTTCTTC
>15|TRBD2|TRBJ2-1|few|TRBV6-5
CASSSGAGVGNEQFF
TGTGCCAGCAGTTCCGGAGCGGGAGTTGGTAATGAGCAGTTCTTC
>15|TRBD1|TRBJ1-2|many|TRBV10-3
CAISEGQGASYGYTF
TGTGCCATCAGTGAGGGACAGGGGGCATCTTATGGCTACACCTTC
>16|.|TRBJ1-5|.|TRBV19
CASSWGQVGFSEPQHF
TGTGCCAGTAGTTGGGGCCAGGTTGGCTTCTCGGAGCCCCAGCATTTT
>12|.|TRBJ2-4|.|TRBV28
CASSSSRTEADF
TGTGCCAGCAGTTCCTCCCGGACCGAAGCGGACTTC
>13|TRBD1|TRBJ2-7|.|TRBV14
CASSQTGGGEQYF
TGTGCCAGCAGCCAAACAGGGGGCGGCGAGCAGTACTTC
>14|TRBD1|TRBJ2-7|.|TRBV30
CAWSSGTGAYEQYF
TGTGCCTGGAGTTCCGGGACAGGAGCCTACGAGCAGTACTTC
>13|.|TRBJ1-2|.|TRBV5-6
CASSPDRFYGYTF
TGTGCCAGCAGTCCGGACAGATTCTATGGCTACACCTTC
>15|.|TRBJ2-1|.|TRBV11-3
CASSFRGRGYNEQFF
TGTGCCAGCAGCTTTCGCGGCAGGGGATACAATGAGCAGTTCTTC
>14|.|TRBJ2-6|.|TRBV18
CASSPGGGANVLTF
TGTGCCAGCTCACCCGGCGGAGGGGCCAACGTCCTGACTTTC
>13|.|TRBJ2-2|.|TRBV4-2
CASSQERVGELFF
TGTGCCAGCAGCCAGGAGAGAGTCGGGGAGCTGTTTTTT